These T cell receptor beta chains were read from a single sample in a study of post-analysis software for immune sequencing data. TCRdb re-analysed the PCR reads in MiXCR, keeping a single row per CDR3 protein. The data contain some 800,000 distinct CDR3 sequences, around 46% of them singletons. The sequenced material came from blood. The receptors originated from a girl between 10 and 17 years old with multiple sclerosis. The CDR3 runs from the conserved cysteine through the conserved F or W. D genes are given only for firm matches. Clone size is stated in some rows and not others, as once, few, many or a class when expanded.

CDR3nt,CDR3aa,v_gene,abundance,d_gene,j_gene
TGTGCCAGCAGTTCCATGATATTGGGCTCCTACAATGAGCAGTTCTTC,CASSSMILGSYNEQFF,TRBV12-3/TRBV12-4,.,.,TRBJ2-1
TGCGCCAGCAGCCAAGATCTGACCCTCTCCTACAATGAGCAGTTCTTC,CASSQDLTLSYNEQFF,TRBV4-3,.,.,TRBJ2-1
TGCAGCGTTGTATATTCCAGGGGGTTCACAGATACGCAGTATTTT,CSVVYSRGFTDTQYF,TRBV29-1,few,TRBD1,TRBJ2-3
TGCGCCAGCAGCGGAGGGGTGTCCTATGGCTACACCTTC,CASSGGVSYGYTF,TRBV5-1,.,.,TRBJ1-2
TGCGCCAGCAGCCAAGATGCTGGGACTAGCGTCTACTACAATGAGCAGTTCTTC,CASSQDAGTSVYYNEQFF,TRBV4-1,.,TRBD2,TRBJ2-1
TGTGCCAGCAGTGAACAGAGGCTCCCTAACAATGAGCAGTTCTTC,CASSEQRLPNNEQFF,TRBV2,few,.,TRBJ2-1
TGTGCCAGCAGCCCCCAACAGGTTGCGTCAGGAAACACCATATATTTT,CASSPQQVASGNTIYF,TRBV7-2,once,.,TRBJ1-3
TGTGCCAGCAGCCAAATTATGGGCACCTACAATGAGCAGTTCTTC,CASSQIMGTYNEQFF,TRBV4-2,.,.,TRBJ2-1
TGCGCCAGCAGCCACGCACTGACAGGGGGCGCGAGCTATGGCTACACCTTC,CASSHALTGGASYGYTF,TRBV4-3,many,TRBD1,TRBJ1-2
TGTGCCAGCAGCAACACCCGAACTCTAGCGGGAGGGGGCGCAGATACGCAGTATTTT,CASSNTRTLAGGGADTQYF,TRBV7-6,.,TRBD2,TRBJ2-3
TGTGCCAGCAGCGTAGCCGGGAGCAGGAACAATGAGCAGTTCTTC,CASSVAGSRNNEQFF,TRBV9,.,.,TRBJ2-1
TGTGCCACCAGTGACACGACAGGGGCGAACACCGGGGAGCTGTTTTTT,CATSDTTGANTGELFF,TRBV24-1,.,TRBD1,TRBJ2-2
TGTGCCAGCAGCTTACCGGGACCCGTGGTGTACTTC,CASSLPGPVVYF,TRBV11-2,.,.,TRBJ2-7
TGTGCCAGCAGTTCCCTCGAACCGACGACTAATGAAAAACTGTTTTTT,CASSSLEPTTNEKLFF,TRBV25-1,.,.,TRBJ1-4
TGCAGTGCTAGACCGCTAGCGGGAACCAGCTCCTACGAGCAGTACTTC,CSARPLAGTSSYEQYF,TRBV20-1,.,TRBD2,TRBJ2-7
TGTGCCAGCAGTGACCGGGACAGGGGCTACGAGCAGTACTTC,CASSDRDRGYEQYF,TRBV6-5,few,TRBD1,TRBJ2-7
TGCAGTGCTAGCTCAATGGAGCGGGGGGATTACAATGAGCAGTTCTTC,CSASSMERGDYNEQFF,TRBV20-1,.,TRBD2,TRBJ2-1
TGTACCAGCGCCCGGACTAGCCCGGGAGAAGCAGATACGCAGTATTTT,CTSARTSPGEADTQYF,TRBV2,.,TRBD2,TRBJ2-3
TGTGCCAGCAGCCAAGGTCCTTACTCCTACGAGCAGTACTTC,CASSQGPYSYEQYF,TRBV3-1,once,.,TRBJ2-7
TGTGCCAGCAGCTTAAAGGGGGTTGGTGAAAAACTGTTTTTT,CASSLKGVGEKLFF,TRBV7-8,.,.,TRBJ1-4
TGCAGTGCCCCGACTACCGGGGGGGTTAGCTCCTACAATGAGCAGTACTTC,CSAPTTGGVSSYNEQYF,TRBV20-1,.,TRBD2,TRBJ2-7
TGTGCCAGCAGTTGCATAGCGGGCGCAGATACGCAGTATTTT,CASSCIAGADTQYF,TRBV12-3/TRBV12-4,.,TRBD2,TRBJ2-3
TGTGCCAGCAGCTTATGGGCGCCCGGGTCCTACGAGCAGTACTTC,CASSLWAPGSYEQYF,TRBV7-9,few,.,TRBJ2-7
TGTGCCAGCGGTGGGACCGCGCAGGTTGGGACCCAGTACTTC,CASGGTAQVGTQYF,TRBV12-3/TRBV12-4,.,.,TRBJ2-5